Listed below are T cell receptor beta chains from one sample, sequenced in a study of blood T cells in healthy people across ages. Each CDR3 protein gets one entry after TCRdb re-called the 5' RACE reads with MiXCR. This sample has 1.5 million to 2 million distinct CDR3 sequences; about 30% occur once, and the top ten carry 7.7%. Sequencing input: blood. The origin of the receptors is a woman aged 30 to 39 in good health. Both conserved end residues are part of each CDR3. The D gene is left open where the match is weak. Clone size is stated in some rows and not others, as once, few, many or a class when expanded.

D: NA; size: once; V: TRBV6-5; J: TRBJ1-4; DNA: TGTGCCAACAGTTACGATGGTGAAAAACTGTTTTTT; CDR3: CANSYDGEKLFF
D: NA; size: few; V: TRBV12-3/TRBV12-4; J: TRBJ1-2; DNA: TGTGCCAGCAGTCTCTCAGGACTCGAGAGCTATGGCTACACCTTC; CDR3: CASSLSGLESYGYTF
D: NA; size: many; V: TRBV24-1; J: TRBJ2-5; DNA: TGTGCCACCAGTGATTCGGGCAGGCGGGAGACCCAGTACTTC; CDR3: CATSDSGRRETQYF
D: TRBD2; size: many; V: TRBV10-3; J: TRBJ2-7; DNA: TGTGCCATAACTTCCGGGGGGAGCTCCTACGAGCAGTACTTC; CDR3: CAITSGGSSYEQYF
D: TRBD2; size: NA; V: TRBV20-1; J: TRBJ2-5; DNA: TGCAGTGCTAGACCCCCGACGACTAGCGGACAAGAGACCCAGTACTTC; CDR3: CSARPPTTSGQETQYF
D: TRBD1; size: few; V: TRBV18; J: TRBJ1-2; DNA: TGTGCCAGCTCACGGGAAACAGGGGAGCATGGTGGCTACACCTTC; CDR3: CASSRETGEHGGYTF
D: TRBD1; size: few; V: TRBV7-2; J: TRBJ2-7; DNA: TGTGCCAGCAGCTTAGTGGGGGACAGGGTCAACGAGCAGTACTTC; CDR3: CASSLVGDRVNEQYF
D: NA; size: few; V: TRBV21-1; J: TRBJ1-5; DNA: TGTGCCAGCAGCAACCGGGCAACTGACCGGCATCAGCCCCAGCATTTT; CDR3: CASSNRATDRHQPQHF
D: NA; size: few; V: TRBV6-5; J: TRBJ1-2; DNA: TGTGCCAGCAGCCCTGGTATTTTTGTCTATGGCTACACCTTC; CDR3: CASSPGIFVYGYTF
D: NA; size: few; V: TRBV20-1; J: TRBJ2-1; DNA: TGCAGTGCTAGAATCTATTATGGACCCTCAGCGGGTGAGCAGTTCTTC; CDR3: CSARIYYGPSAGEQFF